A single T cell receptor beta chain is shown here with its context. Its target antigen remains unknown. Per-nucleotide qualities are absent, and no much larger clonotype sits a single base away. These data originate in a study of blood T cells in healthy people across ages (dated by TCRdb to 2015 to 2017). Background for the entire study: Template switching captured roughly one uniquely barcoded TCR beta cDNA molecule per two T cells in model experiments. The study measured age-related changes in TCR beta repertoire diversity using deep sequencing normalized with unique cDNA molecular identifiers. The donors were divided into four age groups: young (average around 16 years), middle-aged (approximately 41), aged (about 62) and long-lived (roughly 88). To avoid experimental bias, donors of different ages were randomly spread across the sequencing lanes. The study analyzed two additional independent replicas of 1 million unique cDNA reads from the same blood draw for two donors, one aged 18 to 29 and one aged 80 or older. Points the paper makes about the study in general: Since profiling was done on bulk unsorted PBMCs, naive and antigen-experienced compartments could not be conclusively compared. Observed TCR beta diversity per million T cells fell roughly linearly with age, and a significant reduction was already apparent by age about 43. There was a strong correlation between observed TCR beta diversity and the percentage of naive T cells measured by flow cytometry. Estimates of total diversity based on one million sequenced T cells were considered lower bounds and underestimates. Because donor CMV infection status was unknown, age-related changes in expanded clonotypes were potentially confounded. Compared with the aged group, the long-lived group had more naive CD4+ T cells, fewer expanded clones and increased TCR diversity, a pattern suggesting age selection.

Systemically healthy Caucasian individuals from Russia, roughly 40 in total and aged about 6 to 90 years, were included as donors. Each donor gave ten milliliters of peripheral blood, collected into EDTA-treated Vacutainer tubes. Ficoll-Paque density-gradient centrifugation was used to isolate PBMCs, with at least 6 million obtained per sample. Trizol reagent was used to extract total RNA from the PBMCs, yielding at least 6 micrograms per sample. For every donor, an aliquot of PBMCs went through flow cytometry to measure the percentages of naive CD45RAhigh/CD27high T cells. The library was made by 5' RACE. TCRdb lists the instrument as Illumina HiSeq 2500. A second PCR of roughly 7 to 11 cycles was performed with a sample-barcoded 5' primer and a J-beta primer mix. A unique molecular identifier was introduced onto each TCR beta cDNA molecule by a template-switch 5' adaptor carrying 12 random nucleotides. Each sample yielded at least 3 million CDR3-containing paired-end reads. All of the RNA was converted into first-strand cDNA using the Mint cDNA synthesis kit, with a TRBC-specific oligonucleotide serving as the primer. All cDNA was treated with uracil-DNA glycosylase and then went through a first 18-cycle PCR with the universal primers M1SS and BC2_uni_R. As for how the authors treated the data: Normalization of each sample was performed by random selection of 1 million high-quality reads, each carrying a distinct molecular identifier. Reads sharing molecular identifiers were discarded rather than binned into consensus sequences. MiTCR, with a Q25 quality threshold and the strictest error-elimination algorithm, was used for CDR3 identification, clonotype clustering and error correction. A nonparametric unseen species model with Euler transformation was used to estimate lower-bound total TCR beta diversity. TCRdb's own reprocessing of the public reads used fastp at Q25 and MiXCR and kept productive beta chains. Here each entry gathers all rows of one CDR3 protein and keeps the most common genes and DNA. The V and J calls come from TCRdb's annotation, not from the publication. In this sample the table shows about 1.7 million distinct CDR3 sequences, 28% of which occur a single time. Approximately 7.7% of the sample is taken by the ten largest.

V loses 5 bases, J loses 1 base, and the germline ends lie 12 bases apart. CDR1 and CDR2, looked up from the germline V gene, are SGHTA and FQGNSA. There are 15 amino acids in the CDR3, from cysteine to phenylalanine inclusive. The retained sequence is limited to the CDR3, 45 bases, with the frame set at the first base. The sequenced sample consisted of blood. The V and J genes are TRBV7-2 and TRBJ1-5, with the D gene too uncertain to name. This sequence was found in a woman aged 30 to 39 in good health. Read as DNA, the sequence is TGTGCCAGCAGCCGGAGTGGCATCAGCAATCAGCCCCAGCATTTT. Its translation reads: CASSRSGISNQPQHF.